The 5 T cell receptor beta chains listed next were all sequenced from one sample in a study of blood T cell repertoires in COVID-19 (dated by TCRdb to the early 2020s). Library creation used the immunoSEQ multiplex PCR assay. TCRdb provides this immuneACCESS table in a form limited to in-frame rearrangements. Some clones are lacking; in checked studies, under half of them reflect an unresolved V gene, and why the rest are absent is not known. The sample table contains tens of thousands of clones; only one count was recorded for roughly 88% of them. The ten largest clones represent roughly 25% of the sample. Material: peripheral blood. These receptors were collected from a man aged 55 to 69 with acute or convalescent COVID-19.

This clone has only a few counts. J is TRBJ1-1 and V is TRBV13; TRBD1 matches 7 bases. CDR3 length: 13 amino acids. Germline CDR1 reads PRHDT; CDR2 reads FYEKMQ (reference sequence). With V trimmed by 3 bases and J by 6 bases, 4 bases remained unmatched. DNA of the CDR3: TGTGCCAGCAGCTTCGGGACAGTTTCTGAAGCTTTCTTT. Translated: CASSFGTVSEAFF.

The rearrangement joins TRBV24-1 to TRBJ1-5; D is unclear. This CDR3 region has 14 residues. Germline values: CDR1 KGHDR, CDR2 SFDVKD. V was clipped by 4 bases and J by 0 bases, with 6 bases between them. The CDR3 here is CATSESNSNQPQHF. The CDR3 bases are TGTGCCACCAGTGAATCTAATAGCAATCAGCCCCAGCATTTT.

This sequence joins TRBV6-5 and TRBJ1-5, with a weak D call TRBD1 (6 bases). The V gene's germline CDR1 is MNHEY and CDR2 SVGAGI. The V gene lost 5 bases and the J gene lost 4 bases, with 15 bases spanning the gap. The CDR3 is 15 residues long. The CDR3 loop is CASSKGQLINQPQHF. CDR3 DNA sequence: TGTGCCAGCAGTAAGGGACAACTCATTAATCAGCCCCAGCATTTT.

V and J are TRBV12-2 and TRBJ1-1. TRBV12-2 is marked as a pseudogene. This CDR3 region has 15 residues. In nucleotides, the CDR3 is TGTGCAAGTCGCTTAGTGGAGATTATGAACACTGAAGCTTTCTTT. Protein product: CASRLVEIMNTEAFF.

This clone was observed a few times. The chain employs TRBV2 and TRBJ1-1; D perhaps matches TRBD1 (5 bases). Germline V gives CDR1 SNHLY, CDR2 FYNNEI. Trimming shortened V by 4 bases and J by 11 bases, and 17 bases separated the two germline ends. The CDR3 covers 13 residues. This CDR3 is CASSVTDSYLAFF. The CDR3, as DNA: TGTGCCAGCAGTGTGACAGATTCTTATCTGGCTTTCTTT.